The present TCR beta chain was sequenced within a study of cytomegalovirus exposure and HLA in healthy donors. The CDR3 extends over 16 amino acids. Per the germline V gene, CDR1 is MRHNA and CDR2 is SNTAGT. With 3 bases clipped from V and 7 bases from J, the junction kept 9 bases outside the gene matches. Study outcomes and limitations: An analysis was carried out at a later point. It showed that HLA-associated TCR beta chains were more clonally expanded than equally common non-associated chains. In an earlier analysis, productive rearrangement rates for most beta V segments clustered near 87% or 30%.

A multiplex PCR was run with 60 Vbeta primers and 13 Jbeta primers. Per the original methods: Approximately 11 million shared chains were among 80 million or so unique TCR beta chains counted in a later analysis. Assay used: immunoSEQ multiplex PCR; TCRdb lists only in-frame clones, some missing. The D gene and trimming were derived from the DNA, and the V and J assignments and clone size from that table. The repertoire holds fewer than 250,000 clones, with roughly 80% as singletons. As regards this clone: Its specificity is not known.

Material: PBMCs. The TCR sequence derives from a girl aged 2 to 10 in good health and CMV-seronegative. This chain links TRBV6-4 with TRBJ2-2; 9 nucleotides align to TRBD1. DNA for the CDR3: TGTGCCAGCAGTGAAACAGGGGGCGAGGAGTTCGGGGAGCTGTTTTTT. Its translation is CASSETGGEEFGELFF.